Shown below are 7 T cell receptor beta chains from a single sample sequenced in a study of tumor-infiltrating lymphocytes in localized non-small cell lung cancer. The method was immunoSEQ multiplex PCR; TCRdb's version includes in-frame clones alone and lacks a portion of them. The sample carries roughly 6,800 clones, about 64% recorded once. Sequenced material: uninvolved lung tissue not adjacent to the tumor. Receptor source: a human donor with non-small cell lung cancer.

This clone was seen just once. V usage is TRBV6-5 and J usage is TRBJ2-1; 12 nucleotides match TRBD2. There are 15 residues in the CDR3. Germline loops: CDR1 MNHEY, CDR2 SVGAGI. Germline trimming cut 5 bases from V and 7 bases from J; bases unmatched to any gene: 6. The chain's CDR3 is CASSTTSGGHNEQFF. The CDR3 coding sequence is TGTGCCAGCAGTACAACTAGCGGGGGGCATAATGAGCAGTTCTTC.

The table lists this clone with a few counts. The chain couples TRBV2 to TRBJ2-3; possible D gene TRBD2, 5 bases. Trimming took off 6 bases at V and 1 base at J, with 17 bases between the two ends. This CDR3 has 16 amino acids. The V gene's germline CDR1 is SNHLY and CDR2 FYNNEI. This chain's CDR3 is CASRGPSSRRTDTQYF. CDR3 in DNA: TGTGCCAGCAGAGGGCCATCTAGCCGACGCACAGATACGCAGTATTTT.

This clone was seen a few times. V is TRBV10-3 and J is TRBJ1-5; D is undetermined. Germline-derived CDR1 and CDR2 are ENHRY and SYGVKD. The germline V and J ends were trimmed by 4 bases and 5 bases, with 9 bases remaining between them. The CDR3 has 13 residues. The CDR3 DNA follows: TGTGCCATCAGTGGTGCGGCAGATCAGCCCCAGCATTTT. This translates into CAISGAADQPQHF.

This clone was counted a single time. The chain couples TRBV7-8 to TRBJ2-3, with 7 bases fitting TRBD2. The CDR3 totals 13 residues. In germline, CDR1 is SGHVS, CDR2 FQNEAQ. V was pared by 5 bases and J by 3 bases, with 2 bases of the junction left unmatched. CDR3 in amino acids: CASSQGLTDTQYF. CDR3 coding DNA: TGTGCCAGCAGCCAGGGACTAACAGATACGCAGTATTTT. The full variable domain, with the rest looked up from reference TRBV7-8 and TRBJ2-3, is GAGVSQSPRYKVAKRGQDVALRCDPISGHVSLFWYQQALGQGPEFLTYFQNEAQLDKSGLPSDRFFAERPEGSVSTLKIQRTQQEDSAVYLCASSQGLTDTQYFGPGTRLTVL.

This clone is large within its sample. The rearrangement links TRBV5-4 to TRBJ1-1; 8 bases line up with TRBD1. The trim removed 4 bases at V and 3 bases at J, leaving 5 bases unmatched. The CDR3 length is 14 residues. CDR1 is SGHNT and CDR2 is YYREEE in the germline V gene (reference sequence). CDR3: CASSMTGDDTEAFF. For the CDR3, the DNA is TGTGCCAGCAGCATGACAGGGGATGACACTGAAGCTTTCTTT.

The rearrangement joins TRBV29-1 to TRBJ2-7; tentatively, D is TRBD1 or TRBD2 (5 bases each). Trimming pared 7 bases from V and 4 bases from J, leaving 11 bases between. Per germline, CDR1 SQVTM and CDR2 ANQGSEA. This CDR3 is 11 amino acids long. For the CDR3, the DNA is TGCAGCGCACTCAGGGAGTACGAGCAGTACTTC. Protein sequence: CSALREYEQYF.

The CDR3 DNA follows: TGCGCCAGCAGCATGGGGGACCTCGGAGCTGAAGCTTTCTTT. Its protein product is CASSMGDLGAEAFF. The rearrangement uses TRBV5-1 and TRBJ1-1, with D tentatively TRBD1 (5 bases). Germline CDR1 reads SGHRS; CDR2 reads YFSETQ. The CDR3 is 14 residues long. The V and J ends lost 4 bases and 6 bases respectively, with 16 bases between them.